The 10 T cell receptor beta chains given below trace back to one sample, sequenced in a study of T cell clonotyping in hematopoietic cell transplantation. The time point is: recipient sample about 28 days before transplant, after cytoreduction. The protocol was immunoSEQ multiplex PCR, while the TCRdb copy is restricted to in-frame clones and leaves out a portion. Of 25,000 to 35,000 clones listed, 60% to 75% were seen once; the top ten hold about 6%. The sequencing used peripheral blood mononuclear cells, collected before stem cell transplant. These receptor sequences come from a man between 50 and 59 years old with myelodysplastic syndrome. Some clones in this sample may be carry-over from other donors' samples.

The chain combines TRBV30 with TRBJ1-3, with a weak D call TRBD1 (5 bases). CDR1 GTSNPN and CDR2 SVGIG come from the germline V gene (reference sequence). This CDR3 has 13 residues. V lost 4 bases, J lost 3 bases, and 10 bases lay in between. This CDR3 reads CAWTPGGGNTIYF. DNA of the CDR3: TGTGCCTGGACTCCGGGGGGTGGAAACACCATATATTTT.

This chain links TRBV4-2 with TRBJ2-7; D gene uncertain. This CDR3 comprises 15 residues. Trimming took 0 bases from V and 1 from J, leaving 10 bases between them. CDR1 and CDR2 from the germline V gene are LGHNA and YNFKEQ. The CDR3 nucleotides are TGTGCCAGCAGCCAAGAAGTGACGGTGTCCTACGAGCAGTACTTC. Translated: CASSQEVTVSYEQYF.

The chain couples TRBV28 to TRBJ1-2; a possible D gene is TRBD1 (5 bases). Between the trimmed V and J ends, which lost 5 bases and 4 bases, there was a span of 23 bases. Germline CDR1 and CDR2: MDHEN and SYDVKM. CDR3 size: 17 residues. The CDR3 loop reads CASSRPGGTSRGYGYTF. The CDR3 DNA follows: TGTGCCAGCAGTAGACCTGGGGGGACCTCAAGAGGCTATGGCTACACCTTC.

CDR3 nucleotide sequence: TGTGCCAGCAGTAGCTGGGGGACAGGGGAATTTACCACAGATACGCAGTATTTT. It specifies CASSSWGTGEFTTDTQYF. The V and J genes are TRBV28 and TRBJ2-3; 10 bases map to TRBD1. The junction had 13 bases not matched to a gene; V was cut back by 5 bases and J by 2 bases. CDR1 is MDHEN, CDR2 SYDVKM, per germline. The CDR3 length is 18 residues.

The chain recombines TRBV30 with TRBJ2-7; D remains unclear. The V end lost 0 bases, the J end lost 2 bases, and 8 bases lay between the germline ends. The germline gives CDR1 GTSNPN, CDR2 SVGIG (reference sequence). CDR3 length equals 13 residues. The CDR3: CAWSVVSAYEQYF. The CDR3 nucleotides read TGTGCCTGGAGTGTCGTCTCTGCCTACGAGCAGTACTTC.

The J gene is TRBJ2-6, the V gene TRBV14; the D gene could be TRBD1 or TRBD2 (6 bases each). V shed 0 bases and J shed 2 bases, with 14 bases lying between them. Germline lookup yields CDR1 SGHDN and CDR2 FVKESK. This CDR3 has 18 residues. The DNA for the CDR3 is TGTGCCAGCAGCCAAGACGCTAGGAGGGGGACTGGGGCCAACGTCCTGACTTTC. Protein product: CASSQDARRGTGANVLTF.

The J gene is TRBJ2-2, the V gene TRBV4-3; 10 bases align to TRBD1. The trim removed 0 bases at V and 7 bases at J, leaving 5 bases unmatched. The germline V gene encodes CDR1 LGHNA and CDR2 YSLEER. This CDR3 contains 16 residues. The CDR3 DNA is TGCGCCAGCAGCCAAGAAGGGACAGGGGTTGGCGGGGAGCTGTTTTTT. Translation: CASSQEGTGVGGELFF.

This clone was picked up one time. The gene calls are TRBV10-1 and TRBJ1-5; TRBD1 matches at 8 bases. V gave up 6 bases and J gave up 3 bases; unmatched junction bases: 7. The CDR3 has 15 amino acids. The germline CDR1 and CDR2 sequences are WNHNN and SYGVQD (reference sequence). The CDR3 sequence: CASRVAGQVNQPQHF. The CDR3 coding sequence is TGCGCCAGCAGGGTTGCGGGACAGGTCAATCAGCCCCAGCATTTT.

The rearrangement uses TRBV7-8 and TRBJ1-2, with D perhaps matching TRBD1 (6 bases). V lost 5 bases and J lost 8, with 21 bases in between. The CDR3 is made up of 15 amino acids. Germline V CDR1 and CDR2: SGHVS, FQNEAQ. CDR3 in DNA: TGTGCCAGCAGCCCGGCCGGAGGAGGGGGTAGAGGCTACACCTTC. Protein sequence: CASSPAGGGGRGYTF.

In this sample, this clone turned up a few times. The rearrangement links TRBV9 to TRBJ1-2; D call uncertain. V dropped 4 bases and J dropped 4 bases, with 11 bases sitting between them. This CDR3 contains 13 residues. In germline, CDR1 is SGDLS, CDR2 YYNGEE. This CDR3 is CASSSGQIYGYTF. Here the CDR3 DNA reads TGTGCCAGCAGCAGTGGCCAGATCTATGGCTACACCTTC.